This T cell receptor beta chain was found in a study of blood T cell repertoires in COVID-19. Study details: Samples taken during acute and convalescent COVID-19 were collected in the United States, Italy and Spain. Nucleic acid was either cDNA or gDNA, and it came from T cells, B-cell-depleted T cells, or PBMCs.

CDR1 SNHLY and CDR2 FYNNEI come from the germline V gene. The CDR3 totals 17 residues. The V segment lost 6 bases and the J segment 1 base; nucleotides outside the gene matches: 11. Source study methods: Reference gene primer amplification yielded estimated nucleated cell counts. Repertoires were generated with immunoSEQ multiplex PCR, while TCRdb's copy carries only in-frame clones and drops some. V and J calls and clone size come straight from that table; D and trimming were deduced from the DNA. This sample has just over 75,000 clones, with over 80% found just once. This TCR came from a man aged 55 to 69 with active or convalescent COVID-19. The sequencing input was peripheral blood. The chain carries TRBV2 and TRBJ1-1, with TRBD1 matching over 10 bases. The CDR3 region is CASRGDRGPFRNTEAFF. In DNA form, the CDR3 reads TGTGCCAGCAGGGGTGACAGGGGGCCTTTCCGGAACACTGAAGCTTTCTTT.